The present T cell receptor beta chain was sequenced within a study of graft-versus-host responses after intestinal transplantation. Background on the study: Each recipient received anti-thymocyte globulin induction, then tacrolimus and steroids for 2 to 4 years.

Points on this clone: Its antigen is undetermined.

This CDR3 has 13 amino acids. Germline CDR1 is LGHNA and CDR2 is YSLEER. Trimming removed 4 bases at V and 6 bases at J, with 12 bases between. The data were produced by immunoSEQ multiplex PCR, yet TCRdb's version contains in-frame clones alone and is incomplete. The table lists tens of thousands of clones, around 93% of them singletons. This sequence originates from a human donor who received an intestinal transplant. This chain links TRBV4-3 with TRBJ1-1; TRBD1 is a possible D gene (6 bases). Source: unstimulated CD8+ T cells sorted from spleen or lymph node cells, taken before intestinal transplant. CDR3 nucleotides: TGCGCCAGCAGCCGAGTATCAGGGGCTGAAGCTTTCTTT. Translated: CASSRVSGAEAFF.